A single sample is the source of the 17 T cell receptor beta chains below, sequenced in a study of T cell clonality in common variable immunodeficiency. Libraries were prepared by immunoSEQ multiplex PCR; TCRdb keeps only in-frame clonotypes and omits some of them. Recorded here are 57,000 or so clones, with no singletons, and the ten leading clones hold 1.6%. The sample comprised peripheral blood mononuclear cells. All receptors come from a person between 18 and 75 years old in good health.

This clone showed up many times. The observed sequence ends 3 residues before the CDR3 terminus, with the missing tail filled in from the germline J gene. The V call is TRBV2, the J call TRBJ1-6; D gene uncertain. Trimming removed 0 bases at V and 0 bases at J, with 9 bases between. The CDR3 consists of 17 residues. Germline CDR1 is SNHLY and CDR2 is FYNNEI. This chain's CDR3 is CASSEATPSSYNSPLHF. The part of the CDR3 DNA that was read is TGTGCCAGCAGTGAAGCGACTCCGAGCTCCTATAATTCACCC.

This clone came up many times. The read ends 3 residues before the CDR3 terminus; that terminus is restored from the germline J gene. The V call is TRBV20-1, the J call TRBJ1-5; the match to TRBD1 covers 10 bases. The CDR3 length is 16 residues. Trimming removed 1 base from V and 3 bases from J; junction bases left unmatched: 6. In germline, CDR1 is DFQATT, CDR2 SNEGSKA (reference sequence). The CDR3 sequence is CSARGGDRGYNQPQHF. CDR3 DNA, as far as it was read: TGCAGTGCTAGAGGGGGGGACAGGGGTTACAATCAGCCC.

This clone showed up many times. The read halts 3 residues ahead of the CDR3 end, with the missing end drawn from the germline J gene. J is TRBJ2-3 and V is TRBV5-1; D call uncertain. This CDR3 region has 15 residues. V gave up 4 bases and J gave up 2 bases, with 14 bases separating them. The germline CDR1 and CDR2 sequences are SGHRS and YFSETQ. The DNA read from the CDR3 is TGCGCCAGCAGCCCGACTCCGGATTACACAGATACG. Translating gives CASSPTPDYTDT. The CDR3 reads in full as CASSPTPDYTDTQYF.

This clone came up many times. The read gets to within 3 residues of the CDR3 end, and the germline J gene fills in the rest. The chain recombines TRBV19 with TRBJ1-5; TRBD1 agrees at 7 bases. The CDR3 contains 16 residues. V dropped 6 bases and J dropped 0; count of bases not matched to a gene: 8. CDR1 and CDR2 from the germline V gene are LNHDA and SQIVND (reference sequence). The DNA read from the CDR3 is TGTGCCAGTAGGAAAGACAGGGCCCTTAGCAATCAGCCC. This gives the protein CASRKDRALSNQP. The CDR3 as a whole reads CASRKDRALSNQPQHF.

This clone was recorded at least ten times. The read terminates 3 residues ahead of where the CDR3 ends, so the germline J gene completes it. The rearrangement uses TRBV29-1 and TRBJ1-1; 7 positions agree with TRBD1. The germline gives CDR1 SQVTM, CDR2 ANQGSEA. This CDR3 is 14 amino acids long. With 6 bases clipped from V and 1 base from J, the junction kept 8 bases outside the gene matches. The CDR3 spells CSVHVWDRNTEAFF. Incomplete CDR3 DNA: TGCAGCGTCCACGTCTGGGACAGGAACACTGAA.

This clone was counted many times. The read stops 3 residues short of the end of the CDR3; the missing end is completed from the germline J gene. The chain carries TRBV30 and TRBJ2-7, with 11 bases identical to TRBD2. With 2 bases clipped from V and 0 bases from J, the junction kept 3 bases outside the gene matches. The CDR3 loop spans 15 amino acids. The germline CDR1 and CDR2 sequences are GTSNPN and SVGIG (reference sequence). The CDR3 here is CAWSYGTSGSYEQYF. The sequenced part of the CDR3 DNA is TGTGCCTGGAGTTACGGGACTAGCGGCTCCTACGAG.

In its sample, this clone was seen many times. The DNA ends 3 residues before the CDR3 does, and the rest of the CDR3 is filled in from the germline J gene. The chain employs TRBV7-2 and TRBJ2-1; D gene unclear. Deletions cut 4 bases from V and 7 bases from J, with 11 bases between. Germline CDR1 and CDR2: SGHTA and FQGNSA. The CDR3 sequence is 13 residues long. CDR3 bases read: TGTGCCAGCAGCTCCCTCCGAGGTAATGAG. It codes for CASSSLRGNE. The full CDR3 protein reads CASSSLRGNEQFF.

This clone has a count of ten or more. Read coverage stops 3 residues before the CDR3 terminus; the germline J gene supplies the remainder. The chain is built from TRBV20-1 and TRBJ2-2, with 15 positions matching TRBD2. Germline-derived CDR1 and CDR2 are DFQATT and SNEGSKA (reference sequence). Germline trimming cut 4 bases from V and 5 bases from J; bases unmatched to any gene: 8. CDR3 length: 17 amino acids. The CDR3 bases that were read are TGCAGTGCTACCGGGACTAGCGGGAGGTCGGGAACCGGGGAG. Translation gives CSATGTSGRSGTGE. The CDR3 reads in full as CSATGTSGRSGTGELFF.

Many counts were recorded for this clone. CDR3 protein: CSAMGLAGGGEQFF. The sequenced CDR3 bases are TGCAGTGCTATGGGCCTAGCGGGAGGCGGTGAG. V usage is TRBV20-1 and J usage is TRBJ2-1; 11 bases are shared with TRBD2. Read sequence stops 3 residues before the CDR3 end, and the germline J gene provides the missing end. The CDR3 is made up of 14 amino acids. The junction had 8 bases not matched to a gene; V was cut back by 4 bases and J by 9 bases. CDR1 is DFQATT, CDR2 SNEGSKA, per germline (reference sequence).

The sample holds many counts of this clone. Read sequence stops 3 residues before the CDR3 end, and the germline J gene provides the missing end. The chain employs TRBV5-1 and TRBJ2-3; 7 bases map to TRBD1. The CDR3 consists of 14 residues. Unmatched junction bases numbered 4, after V lost 4 bases and J lost 2 bases. Germline CDR1 reads SGHRS; CDR2 reads YFSETQ. CDR3 DNA, as far as it was read: TGCGCCAGCAGCCCGGGACAGACCACAGATACG. It translates to CASSPGQTTDT. The full CDR3 protein is CASSPGQTTDTQYF.

This clone turned up a few times. The CDR3 end falls 3 residues outside the read, so it is completed with the germline J gene. V gene TRBV20-1 combines with J gene TRBJ2-3; 7 nucleotides match TRBD2. CDR3 length equals 15 residues. V shed 6 bases and J 4 bases; nucleotides not matched to a gene: 13. The V gene's germline CDR1 is DFQATT and CDR2 SNEGSKA (reference sequence). The CDR3 is CSAGYRGSGPDTQYF. CDR3 DNA, as far as it was read: TGCAGTGCCGGTTATAGAGGTAGCGGGCCAGATACG.

This clone was recorded many times. The observed sequence ends 3 residues before the CDR3 terminus, with the missing tail filled in from the germline J gene. This chain links TRBV19 with TRBJ1-5; tentatively, D is TRBD1 (5 bases). Per the germline V gene, CDR1 is LNHDA and CDR2 is SQIVND (reference sequence). The CDR3 length is 14 residues. V dropped 3 bases and J dropped 7 bases, with 13 bases sitting between them. CDR3 DNA, as far as it was read: TGTGCCAGTAGTATTCACCAGGGAGGGCAGCCC. Its translation: CASSIHQGGQP. The CDR3 in its entirety is CASSIHQGGQPQHF.

This clone was detected many times. The DNA ends 3 residues before the CDR3 does, and the rest of the CDR3 is filled in from the germline J gene. The chain is built from TRBV7-2 and TRBJ2-3; D perhaps matches TRBD2 (6 bases). This CDR3 contains 14 residues. CDR1 SGHTA and CDR2 FQGNSA come from the germline V gene. The CDR3 sequence: CASSLTEGLRAQYF. CDR3 bases read: TGTGCCAGCAGCTTAACGGAGGGCCTTAGAGCG.

This clone was recorded at least ten times. The read ends 3 residues shy of where the CDR3 ends; the end is completed using the germline J gene. The V gene is TRBV19, the J gene TRBJ2-1, with TRBD1 matching over 9 bases. V dropped 5 bases and J dropped 7; count of bases not matched to a gene: 9. There are 15 residues in the CDR3. Per the germline V gene, CDR1 is LNHDA and CDR2 is SQIVND (reference sequence). The CDR3 sequence is CASSPGQGIGNEQFF. CDR3 bases read: TGTGCCAGTAGTCCTGGACAGGGGATAGGGAATGAG.

The sample holds many counts of this clone. The read stops 3 residues short of the end of the CDR3; the missing end is completed from the germline J gene. The chain links TRBV9 to TRBJ1-2, with 10 bases that match TRBD1. Germline V CDR1 and CDR2: SGDLS, YYNGEE. CDR3 length equals 13 residues. CDR3 sequence reads: CASSGGTGEGYTF. The CDR3 bases that were read are TGTGCCAGCAGCGGAGGGACAGGGGAAGGC.

This clone was recorded at least ten times. The read is 3 residues too short to cover the CDR3 end, so that end is filled in from the germline J gene. The chain recombines TRBV19 with TRBJ2-6; 7 nucleotides match TRBD1. V was clipped by 11 bases and J by 0 bases; unmatched bases: 10. The CDR3 runs 16 residues. Looked up from germline, CDR1 is LNHDA and CDR2 is SQIVND (reference sequence). The sequenced CDR3 bases are TGTGCCTGTGGGGGACAGCGCCACTCTGGGGCCAACGTC. It yields the protein CACGGQRHSGANV. The complete CDR3 sequence is CACGGQRHSGANVLTF.

This clone was counted many times. The read is 3 residues too short to cover the CDR3 end, so that end is filled in from the germline J gene. The V and J genes are TRBV5-1 and TRBJ2-3, with 7 nucleotides matching TRBD1. The V segment lost 1 base and the J segment 2 bases; nucleotides outside the gene matches: 1. CDR1 is SGHRS and CDR2 is YFSETQ in the germline V gene. The CDR3 covers 14 residues. The covered CDR3 bases are TGCGCCAGCAGCTTGCAGGGGGACACAGATACG. Translating gives CASSLQGDTDT. The CDR3 in full is CASSLQGDTDTQYF.